One and the same sample provided the 18 T cell receptor beta chains below, sequenced in a study of response to subunit inactivated influenza vaccine. TCRdb re-called the RT-PCR reads through MiXCR, storing one row per CDR3 protein. The sample holds 600,000 to 700,000 distinct CDR3 sequences, about 14% seen once. The sample consisted of PBMCs from blood, taken around 14 days before vaccination. These TCRs come from a middle-aged man who received an inactivated influenza vaccine.

This clonotype was seen more than once but under ten times. The chain uses TRBV20-1 and TRBJ2-3; no clear D gene. Germline CDR1 reads DFQATT; CDR2 reads SNEGSKA (reference sequence). The CDR3 sequence is 15 residues long. V was shortened by 0 bases and J by 3 bases, with 13 bases between the two germline ends. This CDR3 reads CSARDPLRSTDTQYF. The DNA of the CDR3 is TGCAGTGCTAGAGATCCCCTACGTAGTACAGATACGCAGTATTTT.

The V and J genes are TRBV20-1 and TRBJ2-7; D may correspond to TRBD1 or TRBD2 (5 bases each). The length of the CDR3 is 11 residues. CDR1 and CDR2 from the germline V gene are DFQATT and SNEGSKA (reference sequence). V gave up 5 bases and J gave up 7 bases, with 12 bases separating them. The chain's CDR3 is CSASQWGEQYF. CDR3 nucleotides: TGCAGTGCTTCTCAGTGGGGGGAGCAGTACTTC.

This clonotype has more than one count but fewer than ten. The chain combines TRBV15 with TRBJ2-3, with TRBD2 as a possible D gene (5 bases). Germline loops: CDR1 LNHNV, CDR2 YYDKDF (reference sequence). The V and J ends lost 8 bases and 6 bases respectively, with 12 bases between them. The CDR3 runs 12 residues. CDR3 sequence: CATSARADTQYF. The CDR3 DNA follows: TGTGCCACCTCCGCGCGGGCCGATACGCAGTATTTT.

This clonotype occurred many times. The chain couples TRBV27 to TRBJ2-5; D unresolved. V was trimmed by 6 bases and J by 3 bases, leaving 14 bases between them. Per the germline V gene, CDR1 is MNHEY and CDR2 is SMNVEV (reference sequence). CDR3 length: 14 amino acids. The DNA of the CDR3 is TGTGCCAGCAGCAAAACGGGCAAAAAAGAGACCCAGTACTTC. Residues: CASSKTGKKETQYF.

This clonotype turned up a few times. This chain links TRBV5-1 with TRBJ2-5; D may be TRBD2 (6 bases). Trimming stripped 0 bases from V and 2 bases from J, with 11 bases between. Looked up from germline, CDR1 is SGHRS and CDR2 is YFSETQ. The CDR3 runs 15 residues. The DNA of the CDR3 is TGCGCCAGCAGCTTGGACGCGGGGACGCAAGAGACCCAGTACTTC. It codes for CASSLDAGTQETQYF.

This clonotype was seen many times. The chain couples TRBV18 to TRBJ1-2, with 9 positions matching TRBD1. Germline V lookup: CDR1 KGHSH, CDR2 LQKENI. The length of the CDR3 is 14 residues. V trimming: 3 bases; J trimming: 5 bases; junction bases outside the gene matches: 4. The CDR3 loop reads CASSPIGTGYGYTF. CDR3 nucleotide sequence: TGTGCCAGCTCACCTATCGGGACAGGGTATGGCTACACCTTC.

At least ten counts were recorded for this clonotype. The chain carries TRBV7-2 and TRBJ2-1; D call uncertain. Germline-derived CDR1 and CDR2 are SGHTA and FQGNSA. The CDR3 totals 12 residues. Trimming cost V 5 bases and J 6 bases, with 8 bases left between them. The CDR3 region is CASSDLSNEQFF. In nucleotides, the CDR3 is TGTGCCAGCAGCGACCTTAGCAATGAGCAGTTCTTC.

The chain has TRBV12-3 or TRBV12-4 and TRBJ1-5, with TRBD1 as a possible D gene (5 bases). V was cut by 11 bases and J by 9 bases, with 20 bases left in between. CDR3 size: 13 residues. The CDR3 nucleotides read TGTGCCGGAATAACCGGGGCGTTGGGGCCCCAGCATTTT. It translates to CAGITGALGPQHF.

There are many counts of this clonotype. The chain links TRBV12-3 or TRBV12-4 to TRBJ1-3, with D possibly matching TRBD1 (5 bases). V was trimmed by 6 bases and J by 0 bases, leaving 12 bases between them. The CDR3 contains 15 residues. The CDR3 protein is CASRLGRNSGNTIYF. The CDR3 DNA reads TGTGCCAGCAGACTGGGACGGAACTCTGGAAACACCATATATTTT.

This chain joins TRBV7-9 and TRBJ2-2, with 9 bases matching TRBD2. Trimming took 5 bases from V and 2 from J; bases not matched to a gene: 9. The CDR3 runs 17 residues. From germline, CDR1 is SEHNR and CDR2 FQNEAQ (reference sequence). The CDR3 loop is CASSPMSGRSNTGELFF. The CDR3 DNA reads TGTGCCAGCAGCCCCATGAGCGGGAGGTCTAACACCGGGGAGCTGTTTTTT.

This clonotype has just a few counts. The rearrangement links TRBV15 to TRBJ2-1; D possibly corresponds to TRBD2 (6 bases). Trimming removed 0 bases at V and 4 bases at J, with 10 bases between. CDR1 and CDR2 (germline): LNHNV, YYDKDF (reference sequence). CDR3 length: 15 amino acids. The CDR3 nucleotides read TGTGCCACCAGCAGAGAATGGGGGAGGTACAATGAGCAGTTCTTC. Protein: CATSREWGRYNEQFF. Supplemented by reference TRBV15 and TRBJ2-1, the full variable domain reads DAMVIQNPRYQVTQFGKPVTLSCSQTLNHNVMYWYQQKSSQAPKLLFHYYDKDFNNEADTPDNFQSRRPNTSFCFLDIRSPGLGDTAMYLCATSREWGRYNEQFFGPGTRLTVL.

The sample holds a few counts of this clonotype. The V and J genes are TRBV6-2 or TRBV6-3 and TRBJ1-5; D uncertain. Trimming pared 5 bases from V and 9 bases from J, leaving 11 bases between. The CDR3 loop spans 12 amino acids. In germline, CDR1 is MNHEY, CDR2 SVGEGT. The CDR3 DNA follows: TGTGCCAGCAGTAAGGACGTAACGCCCCAGCATTTT. Protein: CASSKDVTPQHF.

This chain joins TRBV4-1 and TRBJ2-7, with unresolved D. The germline V gene has CDR1 MGHRA and CDR2 YSYEKL. The V gene lost 3 bases and the J gene lost 3 bases, with 18 bases spanning the gap. The CDR3 runs to 16 residues. CDR3 region: CASSQAHVPLVYEQYF. The CDR3 bases are TGCGCCAGCAGCCAGGCCCACGTCCCCCTAGTCTACGAGCAGTACTTC.

This clonotype appeared a few times. The chain links TRBV18 to TRBJ2-2; D is unresolved. The germline CDR1 and CDR2 sequences are KGHSH and LQKENI. This CDR3 contains 15 residues. V lost 3 bases and J 1 base, leaving 9 bases between the germline ends. The CDR3 spells CASSPVQLNTGELFF. In DNA, the CDR3 is TGTGCCAGCTCACCCGTGCAGCTGAACACCGGGGAGCTGTTTTTT.

This clonotype was recorded a few times. This chain connects TRBV3-1 to TRBJ2-7; TRBD2 agrees at 8 bases. The CDR3 is 13 amino acids. Germline CDR1 reads LGHDT; CDR2 reads YNNKEL (reference sequence). Trimming cost V 2 bases and J 6 bases; bases outside gene matches: 3. This CDR3 is CASSQTSGSEQYF. The CDR3 bases are TGTGCCAGCAGCCAAACTAGCGGTAGCGAGCAGTACTTC.

This clonotype was observed at least ten times. The chain is built from TRBV7-8 and TRBJ2-7, with D uncertain. V shed 1 base and J shed 3 bases, with 10 bases lying between them. The germline V gene encodes CDR1 SGHVS and CDR2 FQNEAQ. The CDR3 extends over 14 amino acids. CDR3 region: CASSLVAGSYEQYF. CDR3 nucleotide sequence: TGTGCCAGCAGCTTAGTGGCAGGTAGCTACGAGCAGTACTTC. Full variable domain (rest looked up from reference TRBV7-8 and TRBJ2-7): GAGVSQSPRYKVAKRGQDVALRCDPISGHVSLFWYQQALGQGPEFLTYFQNEAQLDKSGLPSDRFFAERPEGSVSTLKIQRTQQEDSAVYLCASSLVAGSYEQYFGPGTRLTVT.

This sequence joins TRBV7-9 and TRBJ2-5; 7 nucleotides agree with TRBD1. The CDR3 has 15 residues. V was clipped by 5 bases and J by 1 base; unmatched bases: 7. From germline, CDR1 is SEHNR and CDR2 FQNEAQ (reference sequence). CDR3 sequence reads: CASSQNRQGQETQYF. CDR3 in DNA: TGTGCCAGCAGCCAAAATAGACAGGGCCAAGAGACCCAGTACTTC.

The rearrangement links TRBV6-2 or TRBV6-3 to TRBJ1-1, with D possibly matching TRBD1 (5 bases). Trimming took 2 bases from V and 0 from J, leaving 7 bases between them. The germline gives CDR1 MNHEY, CDR2 SVGEGT. The CDR3 sequence is 14 residues long. CDR3 protein: CASSYTGLNTEAFF. In DNA, the CDR3 is TGTGCCAGCAGTTACACGGGGCTGAACACTGAAGCTTTCTTT.